Listed here are 2 T cell receptor beta chains from one sample, sequenced in a study of memory CD4+ T cells and cytomegalovirus serostatus. Single viable CD3+CD4+CD8-CD45RO+ cells were sorted as the memory CD4+ T cells. Generated by immunoSEQ multiplex PCR, the TCRdb table keeps only in-frame clones and is missing some. The sample contains tens of thousands of clones, around 79% of which appear only once. Sequenced: memory CD4+ T cells from blood. Every receptor here comes from an adult in good health and CMV-seronegative.

The chain has TRBV7-2 and TRBJ2-2, with 7 bases aligning to TRBD1. Germline V gene sequence: CDR1 SGHTA, CDR2 FQGNSA. The CDR3 is made up of 16 amino acids. The V gene end was trimmed by 2 bases and the J gene end by 0 bases; junction bases not matched to a gene: 3. CDR3 sequence: CASSLWGTANTGELFF. The CDR3 DNA sequence: TGTGCCAGCAGCTTATGGGGGACAGCGAACACCGGGGAGCTGTTTTTT.

V is TRBV18 and J is TRBJ1-1; D might be TRBD1 (6 bases). This CDR3 spans 14 amino acids. Germline V lookup: CDR1 KGHSH, CDR2 LQKENI. The V gene lost 2 bases and the J gene lost 4 bases, with 11 bases spanning the gap. As DNA, the CDR3 is TGTGCCAGCTCACCATCAGGGGAAGTCACTGAAGCTTTCTTT. Its translation is CASSPSGEVTEAFF.